This section outlines one TCR beta chain sequence together with its context. Its specificity is not known. The sample is drawn from a study of glioma-infiltrating T cells after dendritic cell vaccination. Measured with immunoSEQ multiplex PCR; TCRdb has only the in-frame clones, and not every one. The table records approximately 90,000 clones, more than 75% of them present only once. The study's findings and limits: Higher TCR clonality did not directly relate to longer survival. Complete blood and tumor specimen sets were limited to few patients.

Germline loops: CDR1 MNHNS, CDR2 SASEGT. The ends lost 10 bases at V and 7 bases at J; junction bases unmatched: 16. The CDR3 is made up of 15 amino acids. This receptor was identified in a human donor with glioblastoma. Source: blood, taken before dendritic cell vaccination. The chain uses TRBV6-1 and TRBJ2-1; 7 nucleotides agree with TRBD1. The CDR3 loop is CATQIRDSWGNEQFF. As DNA, the CDR3 is TGTGCCACTCAAATTCGGGACAGTTGGGGGAATGAGCAGTTCTTC.